This section outlines one TCR beta chain sequence together with its context. The target antigen is unknown. CD45RO-negative, CCR7-positively selected cells formed the naive CD8 fraction, excluding terminally differentiated effector memory CD45RA+ cells. Recent vaccinations or acute infections were absent in the healthy HIV-negative adult donors. Produced via immunoSEQ multiplex PCR; TCRdb's table is partial and in-frame only. The profile covers 2 million to 2.5 million clones, with 85% to 95% appearing a single time and 1.5% to 2% taken by the ten largest. This entry belongs to a study of shared clonotypes between healthy human individuals. Points from the study as a whole: The study's rarefaction showed incomplete sorted-subset sequencing despite large depth.

The V gene lost 2 bases and the J gene lost 2 bases, with 16 bases spanning the gap. Germline lookup yields CDR1 MGHRA and CDR2 YSYEKL. This CDR3 has 16 residues. Sequenced: naive CD8+ T cells from PBMCs. The rearrangement uses TRBV4-1 and TRBJ2-7, with a tentative D call TRBD1 (5 bases). The TCR sequence derives from a man between 18 and 35 years old in good health. Some clones in this sample may be carry-over from other donors' samples. Written as DNA, the CDR3 is TGCGCCAGCAGCCAACCAGCACGGTCAGGGACCTACGAGCAGTACTTC. Translated: CASSQPARSGTYEQYF.